The 26 T cell receptor beta chains reported below all come from one sample, sequenced in a study of shared T cell receptors in the human thymus. The assay was immunoSEQ multiplex PCR, and TCRdb's table has in-frame clones only and misses some. Of roughly 700,000 clones in the sample, roughly 90% were seen once. The same sample was also used in a study of human thymus T cells.

The sample comprised thymocytes. All receptors come from a boy under two years old with a congenital heart defect.

In this sample, this clone turned up once. V gene TRBV19 combines with J gene TRBJ1-1; a weak D match, TRBD1 (5 bases). V was trimmed by 6 bases and J by 1 base, leaving 15 bases between them. Germline V lookup: CDR1 LNHDA, CDR2 SQIVND (reference sequence). The CDR3 has 15 residues. In nucleotides, the CDR3 is TGTGCCAGTAGACCCCATGGGACTTCGAACACTGAAGCTTTCTTT. Encoded protein: CASRPHGTSNTEAFF. Looking up the rest from reference TRBV19 and TRBJ1-1 gives the full variable domain: DGGITQSPKYLFRKEGQNVTLSCEQNLNHDAMYWYRQDPGQGLRLIYYSQIVNDFQKGDIAEGYSVSREKKESFPLTVTSAQKNPTAFYLCASRPHGTSNTEAFFGQGTRLTVV.

This chain uses TRBV28 with TRBJ2-1; 12 positions agree with TRBD2. This CDR3 spans 13 amino acids. V was pared by 10 bases and J by 8 bases, with 6 bases of the junction left unmatched. Germline CDR1 MDHEN, CDR2 SYDVKM. The CDR3 region has the DNA TGTGCCAACGGACTAGCGGGGCGACATGAGCAGTTCTTC. It encodes CANGLAGRHEQFF.

This clone was seen a single time. CDR3 loop: CASSSPGTGLPDTQYF. CDR3 nucleotides: TGTGCCAGCAGCTCCCCAGGGACAGGTCTCCCAGATACGCAGTATTTT. This chain links TRBV7-2 with TRBJ2-3; 8 bases line up with TRBD1. J was trimmed by 4 bases and V by 4 bases; bases with no gene match: 10. The CDR3 contains 16 residues. CDR1 and CDR2 (germline): SGHTA, FQGNSA.

The count of this clone is one. The chain couples TRBV10-3 to TRBJ2-3; D call uncertain. Germline V gives CDR1 ENHRY, CDR2 SYGVKD. The CDR3 has 15 residues. V was shortened by 6 bases and J by 2 bases, with 15 bases between the two germline ends. For the CDR3, the DNA is TGTGCCATCAGCGACCTTTCTAGGCTCACAGATACGCAGTATTTT. Amino acids: CAISDLSRLTDTQYF.

J is TRBJ2-1 and V is TRBV7-9, with TRBD2 as a possible D gene (5 bases). CDR1 and CDR2 from the germline V gene are SEHNR and FQNEAQ (reference sequence). The CDR3 has 15 amino acids. V was pared by 5 bases and J by 0 bases, with 11 bases between. For the CDR3, the DNA is TGTGCCAGCAGCGCGGACTCGAGCTCCTACAATGAGCAGTTCTTC. Protein sequence: CASSADSSSYNEQFF.

This sequence joins TRBV11-2 and TRBJ2-1, with 8 bases matching TRBD1. The V gene's germline CDR1 is SGHAT and CDR2 FQNNGV. The CDR3 consists of 18 residues. With 4 bases clipped from V and 0 bases from J, the junction kept 11 bases outside the gene matches. The CDR3 here is CASSSGQGAVVSYNEQFF. DNA for the CDR3: TGTGCCAGCAGCTCGGGGCAGGGGGCCGTGGTCTCCTACAATGAGCAGTTCTTC. Supplemented by reference TRBV11-2 and TRBJ2-1, the full variable domain reads EAGVAQSPRYKIIEKRQSVAFWCNPISGHATLYWYQQILGQGPKLLIQFQNNGVVDDSQLPKDRFSAERLKGVDSTLKIQPAKLEDSAVYLCASSSGQGAVVSYNEQFFGPGTRLTVL.

The chain is built from TRBV28 and TRBJ2-3; D not certain. The CDR3 runs 12 residues. Trimming removed 6 bases at V and 3 bases at J, with 7 bases between. Looked up from germline, CDR1 is MDHEN and CDR2 is SYDVKM. The chain's CDR3 is CASRHPTDTQYF. Here the CDR3 DNA reads TGTGCCAGCAGACACCCAACAGATACGCAGTATTTT.

The chain links TRBV27 to TRBJ2-5; 8 nucleotides agree with TRBD1. Germline V lookup: CDR1 MNHEY, CDR2 SMNVEV (reference sequence). V shed 6 bases and J 1 base; nucleotides not matched to a gene: 10. The CDR3 has 16 residues. CDR3 residues: CASRPPLDRVQETQYF. The CDR3 DNA reads as TGTGCCAGCAGACCTCCATTGGACAGGGTCCAAGAGACCCAGTACTTC.

The V and J genes are TRBV6-1 and TRBJ1-1; 9 bases are a match to TRBD1. The germline V gene encodes CDR1 MNHNS and CDR2 SASEGT. The CDR3 extends over 15 amino acids. Trimming took 3 bases from V and 3 from J; bases not matched to a gene: 5. The chain's CDR3 is CASSDPGTGYTEAFF. The CDR3 coding sequence is TGTGCCAGCAGTGACCCCGGGACAGGGTACACTGAAGCTTTCTTT.

J is TRBJ1-2 and V is TRBV10-2; TRBD1 might be the D (6 bases). The CDR3 covers 17 residues. Germline-derived CDR1 and CDR2 are WSHSY and SAAADI. V shed 3 bases and J shed 2 bases, with 19 bases lying between them. CDR3 sequence reads: CASSDYAWGGQNYGYTF. CDR3 DNA: TGCGCCAGCAGTGACTACGCCTGGGGGGGGCAGAACTATGGCTACACCTTC.

In its sample, this clone was seen once. The J gene is TRBJ1-2, the V gene TRBV6-5; D unresolved. Germline V gene sequence: CDR1 MNHEY, CDR2 SVGAGI. This CDR3 has 13 amino acids. With 0 bases removed from V and 8 bases from J, the gap between germline ends came to 10 bases. CDR3 sequence: CASSYSYSEGYTF. The CDR3 DNA reads TGTGCCAGCAGTTACTCCTATAGCGAGGGCTACACCTTC.

J is TRBJ1-2 and V is TRBV11-2; D gene unclear. Trimming left V 5 bases short and J 0 bases short, with 4 bases between. The CDR3 covers 12 residues. CDR1 is SGHAT, CDR2 FQNNGV, per germline. This CDR3 is CASSPTNYGYTF. CDR3 bases: TGTGCCAGCAGCCCTACTAACTATGGCTACACCTTC.

This chain uses TRBV28 with TRBJ2-5, with 7 bases fitting TRBD1. V lost 10 bases and J lost 4; bases outside the gene matches: 6. The CDR3 covers 12 residues. Germline V lookup: CDR1 MDHEN, CDR2 SYDVKM. This CDR3 reads CAITGELETQYF. The CDR3 bases are TGTGCCATCACAGGGGAACTAGAGACCCAGTACTTC.

J is TRBJ2-1 and V is TRBV19, with D possibly being TRBD2 (6 bases). Germline CDR1 is LNHDA and CDR2 is SQIVND (reference sequence). Trimming took 4 bases from V and 0 from J, leaving 16 bases between them. The CDR3 sequence is 17 residues long. The CDR3 bases are TGTGCCAGTAGTACCCCCCCCTTTAGCGGCTCCTACAATGAGCAGTTCTTC. Protein product: CASSTPPFSGSYNEQFF. Supplemented by reference TRBV19 and TRBJ2-1, the full variable domain reads DGGITQSPKYLFRKEGQNVTLSCEQNLNHDAMYWYRQDPGQGLRLIYYSQIVNDFQKGDIAEGYSVSREKKESFPLTVTSAQKNPTAFYLCASSTPPFSGSYNEQFFGPGTRLTVL.

The chain joins TRBV29-1 to TRBJ1-2, with 7 bases fitting TRBD1. Germline CDR1 SQVTM, CDR2 ANQGSEA. V was pared by 2 bases and J by 5 bases, with 11 bases of the junction left unmatched. This CDR3 spans 15 amino acids. This CDR3 reads CSVERRPGQFYGYTF. CDR3 nucleotide sequence: TGCAGCGTTGAACGTCGACCGGGACAGTTTTATGGCTACACCTTC. The whole variable domain, remainder taken from reference TRBV29-1 and TRBJ1-2, is SAVISQKPSRDICQRGTSLTIQCQVDSQVTMMFWYRQQPGQSLTLIATANQGSEATYESGFVIDKFPISRPNLTFSTLTVSNMSPEDSSIYLCSVERRPGQFYGYTFGSGTRLTVV.

This clone showed up just once. The chain carries TRBV21-1 and TRBJ1-2. TRBV21-1 is a pseudogene segment. This CDR3 has 12 amino acids. The CDR3 DNA is TGTGCCAGCAGCAGGGGAGGGCATGGCTACACCTTC. Its translation is CASSRGGHGYTF.

In the case of this clone: A junction end diverges from the germline sequence, so it may reflect a read error. CDR3 protein: CASRQDNFGEGRGANVLTF. The CDR3 DNA reads as TGTGCCAGCAGACAAGATAATTTCGGGGAAGGTCGTGGGGCCAACGTCCTGACTTTC. The rearrangement uses TRBV4-2 and TRBJ2-6, with D perhaps TRBD2 (5 bases). The CDR3 runs to 19 residues. Germline V gives CDR1 LGHNA, CDR2 YNFKEQ.

This clone was seen a single time. V usage is TRBV4-1 and J usage is TRBJ1-5; D gene unclear. Germline assignment: CDR1 MGHRA and CDR2 YSYEKL. The CDR3 sequence is 14 residues long. The V gene lost 4 bases and the J gene lost 7 bases, with 14 bases spanning the gap. The CDR3: CASSPPEDEQPQHF. The CDR3 bases are TGCGCCAGCAGCCCCCCGGAGGACGAACAGCCCCAGCATTTT.

The chain employs TRBV19 and TRBJ1-5, with D perhaps TRBD1 (5 bases). V gave up 3 bases and J gave up 9 bases, with 12 bases separating them. The germline gives CDR1 LNHDA, CDR2 SQIVND (reference sequence). CDR3 size: 13 residues. The CDR3 here is CASSIQGRRPQHF. For the CDR3, the DNA is TGTGCCAGTAGTATTCAGGGTCGAAGGCCCCAGCATTTT.

This chain links TRBV2 with TRBJ1-4; 7 bases match TRBD1. Trimming took 6 bases from V and 4 from J; bases not matched to a gene: 5. CDR1 and CDR2 from the germline V gene are SNHLY and FYNNEI. The CDR3 covers 14 residues. CDR3 residues: CASRRGQNNEKLFF. CDR3 coding DNA: TGTGCCAGCAGGAGGGGACAGAATAATGAAAAACTGTTTTTT. The whole variable domain, filled in from reference TRBV2 and TRBJ1-4, reads EPEVTQTPSHQVTQMGQEVILRCVPISNHLYFYWYRQILGQKVEFLVSFYNNEISEKSEIFDDQFSVERPDGSNFTLKIRSTKLEDSAMYFCASRRGQNNEKLFFGSGTQLSVL.

The V and J genes are TRBV30 and TRBJ1-4; 7 bases line up with TRBD1. The germline V gene encodes CDR1 GTSNPN and CDR2 SVGIG (reference sequence). After removal of 2 bases from V and 0 bases from J, the junction contained 15 bases not matched to a gene. The CDR3 extends over 19 amino acids. The CDR3 region has the DNA TGTGCCTGGAGTCCCCCCTTGGACAGGAGATCTGCAACTAATGAAAAACTGTTTTTT. Translation: CAWSPPLDRRSATNEKLFF.

The chain uses TRBV7-2 and TRBJ2-1; tentatively, D is TRBD2 (5 bases). Germline CDR1 is SGHTA and CDR2 is FQGNSA. V was clipped by 4 bases and J by 9 bases, with 10 bases between them. The CDR3 contains 12 residues. The CDR3 loop is CASSSDYAEQFF. The CDR3 coding sequence is TGTGCCAGCAGCTCAGACTATGCTGAGCAGTTCTTC.

This clone occurred a few times. The rearrangement joins TRBV3-2 to TRBJ2-5; TRBD2, the table's D call, lacks a check against the DNA. TRBV3-2 is a listed pseudogene. CDR3 length: 9 residues. The CDR3 protein is CASRAAQYF. The CDR3 DNA is TGTGCCAGCAGGGCGGCCCAGTACTTC.

The chain couples TRBV28 to TRBJ1-3; 8 bases match TRBD1. The CDR3 is 13 residues long. CDR1 MDHEN and CDR2 SYDVKM come from the germline V gene. J was trimmed by 6 bases and V by 5 bases; bases with no gene match: 3. CDR3 sequence (DNA): TGTGCCAGCAGTAGACAGGGGCTAAACACCATATATTTT. It translates to CASSRQGLNTIYF.

The chain recombines TRBV2 with TRBJ1-2; D gene ambiguous. V was cut by 5 bases and J by 8 bases, with 30 bases left in between. The CDR3 is made up of 18 amino acids. Germline assignment: CDR1 SNHLY and CDR2 FYNNEI. CDR3 sequence reads: CASSRPPLVKPTMEGYTF. DNA of the CDR3: TGTGCCAGCAGTCGACCCCCTCTGGTGAAGCCAACTATGGAAGGCTACACCTTC.

V is TRBV9 and J is TRBJ1-2, with TRBD1 matching over 7 bases. CDR3 size: 13 residues. CDR1 is SGDLS, CDR2 YYNGEE, per germline. V shed 0 bases and J 8 bases; nucleotides not matched to a gene: 4. The CDR3 protein is CASSVGQGEGYTF. CDR3 DNA sequence: TGTGCCAGCAGCGTAGGTCAGGGGGAAGGCTACACCTTC. The full variable domain, rest sourced from reference TRBV9 and TRBJ1-2, is DSGVTQTPKHLITATGQRVTLRCSPRSGDLSVYWYQQSLDQGLQFLIQYYNGEERAKGNILERFSAQQFPDLHSELNLSSLELGDSALYFCASSVGQGEGYTFGSGTRLTVV.